The rows below give T cell receptor beta chains drawn from one sample of a study of blood T cell repertoires in COVID-19. Assay used: immunoSEQ multiplex PCR; TCRdb lists only in-frame clones, some missing. Seen here are some 350,000 clones, approximately 82% observed once, and the top ten hold 3%. Sequencing input: peripheral blood. These receptors were collected from a young man with active or convalescent COVID-19. The CDR3 runs from the conserved cysteine through the conserved F or W. A D gene is named only where the DNA matches it firmly. Size is stated for part of the rows, as once, few or many counts, or as a class when the clone is expanded.

TRBV28	-	TRBJ1-1	TRBD1	CASRGQGDTEAFF	TGTGCCAGCAGAGGACAGGGGGACACTGAAGCTTTCTTT
TRBV24-1	once	TRBJ2-5	TRBD2	CATSDPGPGGETQYF	TGTGCCACCAGTGACCCGGGCCCGGGGGGGGAGACCCAGTACTTC
TRBV19	-	TRBJ2-3	TRBD2	CASSAGTSGTDTQYF	TGTGCCAGTAGTGCCGGGACTAGCGGCACAGATACGCAGTATTTT
TRBV12-5	-	TRBJ1-1	-	CASGLAVGVAGTEAFF	TGTGCTAGTGGTTTGGCAGTTGGAGTCGCCGGCACTGAAGCTTTCTTT
TRBV24-1	-	TRBJ2-3	-	CATSDKAQVGTDTQYF	TGTGCCACCAGTGACAAGGCCCAGGTAGGCACAGATACGCAGTATTTT
TRBV19	-	TRBJ1-2	-	CASSIDRGQLPSMSYGYTF	TGTGCCAGTAGTATAGATCGAGGACAGCTCCCTTCGATGAGCTATGGCTACACCTTC
TRBV28	-	TRBJ2-7	-	CASTLAAQTPYEQYF	TGTGCCAGCACCCTTGCGGCCCAGACTCCCTACGAGCAGTACTTC
TRBV29-1	once	TRBJ1-2	TRBD1	CSAPGQAEDGYTF	TGCAGCGCTCCGGGACAGGCTGAGGATGGCTACACCTTC
TRBV3-1/TRBV3-2	-	TRBJ1-5	-	CASSRKGRYNHQPQHF	TGTGCCAGCAGCCGGAAGGGGAGGTACAATCATCAGCCCCAGCATTTT
TRBV7-8	-	TRBJ2-2	TRBD1	CASSGTGGRSTGELFF	TGTGCCAGCAGCGGCACAGGGGGCAGGAGTACCGGGGAGCTGTTTTTT
TRBV3-1/TRBV3-2	-	TRBJ2-7	-	CASSQYGKEQYF	TGTGCCAGCAGCCAATACGGTAAAGAGCAGTACTTC
TRBV28	-	TRBJ2-6	-	CASSLAFAGANVLTF	TGTGCCAGCAGTTTAGCGTTTGCCGGGGCCAACGTCCTGACTTTC
TRBV7-2	-	TRBJ1-1	-	CASTKVLPNTEAFF	TGTGCCAGCACCAAGGTACTACCGAACACTGAAGCTTTCTTT
TRBV6-5	-	TRBJ1-1	-	CASRTGRGRTEAFF	TGTGCCAGCAGGACTGGCAGGGGTCGGACTGAAGCTTTCTTT
TRBV5-5	-	TRBJ2-5	-	CASSLRYRNPQETQYF	TGTGCCAGCAGCTTGCGGTACAGGAATCCCCAAGAGACCCAGTACTTC
TRBV6-1	-	TRBJ1-4	-	CASSETGSDEKLFF	TGTGCCAGCAGTGAAACAGGGTCTGATGAAAAACTGTTTTTT
TRBV6-1	-	TRBJ1-5	-	CASSESTQSGNQPQHF	TGTGCCAGCAGTGAGAGCACGCAGTCGGGGAATCAGCCCCAGCATTTT
TRBV5-4	-	TRBJ2-3	TRBD2	CASSLGLAGVDTQYF	TGTGCCAGCAGCTTGGGACTAGCGGGGGTAGATACGCAGTATTTT
TRBV6-1	few	TRBJ2-2	TRBD1	CASSEAGDRGQSGELFF	TGTGCCAGCAGTGAAGCTGGGGACAGGGGGCAAAGCGGGGAGCTGTTTTTT
TRBV2	-	TRBJ1-2	TRBD1	CASSGTGSNYGYTF	TGTGCCAGCAGTGGGACAGGGTCTAACTATGGCTACACCTTC
TRBV27	-	TRBJ1-1	TRBD1	CASSLGQGMNTEAFF	TGTGCCAGCAGTCTGGGACAGGGGATGAACACTGAAGCTTTCTTT
TRBV18	once	TRBJ2-1	-	CASSPGAGSGLQGVEQFF	TGTGCCAGCTCACCAGGGGCCGGGTCGGGACTCCAGGGTGTTGAGCAGTTCTTC
TRBV18	-	TRBJ2-3	-	CASSPLGEQRSTDTQYF	TGTGCCAGCTCACCGTTAGGGGAACAGAGGAGCACAGATACGCAGTATTTT
TRBV7-9	-	TRBJ2-7	-	CASSPNPERQYF	TGTGCCAGCAGCCCTAACCCCGAAAGGCAGTACTTC
TRBV11-1	-	TRBJ2-1	TRBD1	CASSTPGTGFHEQFF	TGTGCCAGCAGCACTCCCGGGACAGGGTTCCATGAGCAGTTCTTC
TRBV24-1	-	TRBJ2-1	TRBD1	CATFFRDRVWDEQFF	TGTGCCACCTTTTTCCGGGACAGAGTTTGGGATGAGCAGTTCTTC
TRBV5-1	-	TRBJ1-3	-	CASSPHSWGVGNTIYF	TGCGCCAGCAGCCCCCATTCGTGGGGGGTCGGAAACACCATATATTTT
TRBV5-1	-	TRBJ2-2	TRBD1	CASSFRDRVLFETGELFF	TGCGCCAGCAGCTTCCGGGACAGGGTCCTCTTTGAAACCGGGGAGCTGTTTTTT
TRBV27	-	TRBJ1-5	-	CASSLTGEQPQHF	TGTGCCAGCAGTTTAACGGGGGAGCAGCCCCAGCATTTT
TRBV7-6	few	TRBJ1-1	-	CASRRVVQVGTEAFF	TGTGCCAGCAGGAGAGTCGTACAGGTCGGCACTGAAGCTTTCTTT
TRBV11-2	-	TRBJ1-1	-	CASSLQGMNTEAFF	TGTGCCAGCAGCCTACAGGGTATGAACACTGAAGCTTTCTTT